These T cell receptor beta chains were read from a single sample in a study of blood T cell repertoires in COVID-19. Some clones are missing from TCRdb's copy, which holds only in-frame ones; the method was immunoSEQ multiplex PCR. The sample carries about 190,000 clones, around 80% recorded once. The source material was peripheral blood. The receptors originated from a woman aged 80 or over with active or convalescent COVID-19. The CDR3 runs from the conserved cysteine through the conserved F or W. Each record gives: D gene, V gene, J gene, clone size, CDR3 DNA, CDR3 protein. The D gene is left open where the match is weak. Where a row states a size, it is once, few, many or the class of an expanded clone; other rows omit it.

d_gene: -; v_gene: TRBV11-2; j_gene: TRBJ2-1; abundance: once; CDR3nt: TGTGCCAGCAGCCCAACTAGACGGCGCCCCAGTCGGCATGAGCAGTTCTTC; CDR3aa: CASSPTRRRPSRHEQFF
d_gene: -; v_gene: TRBV5-1; j_gene: TRBJ1-1; abundance: -; CDR3nt: TGCGCCAGCAGCTTGAGGGGCAGGGACTCTGAAGCTTTCTTT; CDR3aa: CASSLRGRDSEAFF
d_gene: -; v_gene: TRBV19; j_gene: TRBJ2-5; abundance: -; CDR3nt: TGTGCCAGTAGTCCCCGAGCCCGCCTACAAGAGACCCAGTACTTC; CDR3aa: CASSPRARLQETQYF
d_gene: -; v_gene: TRBV10-2; j_gene: TRBJ1-3; abundance: -; CDR3nt: TGCGCCAGCAGTATAGCCAGCTCTGGAAACACCATATATTTT; CDR3aa: CASSIASSGNTIYF
d_gene: -; v_gene: TRBV21-1; j_gene: TRBJ1-5; abundance: -; CDR3nt: TGTGCCACCCCTACCGGCCGGGACATACAAAATCAGCCCCAGCATTTT; CDR3aa: CATPTGRDIQNQPQHF
d_gene: TRBD2; v_gene: TRBV7-2; j_gene: TRBJ2-3; abundance: -; CDR3nt: TGTGCCAGCAGCTTAAGGACTAGGGTATGGGCAGATACGCAGTATTTT; CDR3aa: CASSLRTRVWADTQYF
d_gene: TRBD2; v_gene: TRBV19; j_gene: TRBJ2-3; abundance: -; CDR3nt: TGTGCCAGTAGTAAAAGAAGGACTAGCGGCACAGATACGCAGTATTTT; CDR3aa: CASSKRRTSGTDTQYF
d_gene: -; v_gene: TRBV5-1; j_gene: TRBJ2-5; abundance: once; CDR3nt: TGCGCCAGCAGCTTGAACAGCAAAGAGACCCAGTACTTC; CDR3aa: CASSLNSKETQYF
d_gene: -; v_gene: TRBV18; j_gene: TRBJ2-3; abundance: -; CDR3nt: TGTGCCAGCTCATGGAATCCCGGGGATGCAGATACGCAGTATTTT; CDR3aa: CASSWNPGDADTQYF
d_gene: TRBD1; v_gene: TRBV28; j_gene: TRBJ1-5; abundance: -; CDR3nt: TGTGCCAGCAGTCGTACAGGGGGCAGTAATCAGCCCCAGCATTTT; CDR3aa: CASSRTGGSNQPQHF
d_gene: -; v_gene: TRBV11-3; j_gene: TRBJ1-1; abundance: -; CDR3nt: TGTGCCAGCAGCTCCCAGGGGTCGAACACTGAAGCTTTCTTT; CDR3aa: CASSSQGSNTEAFF
d_gene: TRBD1; v_gene: TRBV5-1; j_gene: TRBJ2-1; abundance: once; CDR3nt: TGCGCCAGCAGGCCCAACAGGGGTGGCAATGAGCAGTTCTTC; CDR3aa: CASRPNRGGNEQFF
d_gene: TRBD1; v_gene: TRBV27; j_gene: TRBJ2-1; abundance: -; CDR3nt: TGTGCCAGCAGTTCAAACGGGACAGCACTATCTATCGGGCAGTTCTTC; CDR3aa: CASSSNGTALSIGQFF
d_gene: -; v_gene: TRBV6-1; j_gene: TRBJ1-2; abundance: -; CDR3nt: TGTGCCAGCAGTGAAGCGAGGGTCGGCTATGGCTACACCTTC; CDR3aa: CASSEARVGYGYTF
d_gene: TRBD1; v_gene: TRBV2; j_gene: TRBJ1-3; abundance: -; CDR3nt: TGTGCCAGCAGTCTCCGGACAGGGGCCACGTCTGGAAACACCATATATTTT; CDR3aa: CASSLRTGATSGNTIYF
d_gene: TRBD1; v_gene: TRBV14; j_gene: TRBJ2-5; abundance: -; CDR3nt: TGTGCCAGCAGCACACAAGGGACAGGAGAGACCCAGTACTTC; CDR3aa: CASSTQGTGETQYF
d_gene: -; v_gene: TRBV5-1; j_gene: TRBJ1-1; abundance: once; CDR3nt: TGCGCCAGCAGCCCACACCCATCCAACACTGAAGCTTTCTTT; CDR3aa: CASSPHPSNTEAFF
d_gene: TRBD1; v_gene: TRBV10-3; j_gene: TRBJ1-2; abundance: once; CDR3nt: TGTGCCACCCTCGATTCAGGGGGGCGTAACTATGGCTACACCTTC; CDR3aa: CATLDSGGRNYGYTF
d_gene: -; v_gene: TRBV3-1/TRBV3-2; j_gene: TRBJ2-7; abundance: -; CDR3nt: TGTGCCAGCAGCCAAGCCTCGACAGGTTCCTACGAGCAGTACTTC; CDR3aa: CASSQASTGSYEQYF
d_gene: -; v_gene: TRBV7-9; j_gene: TRBJ2-5; abundance: -; CDR3nt: TGTGCCAGCACCGCCCTGCGAGGAGAGACCCAGTACTTC; CDR3aa: CASTALRGETQYF
d_gene: -; v_gene: TRBV15; j_gene: TRBJ2-3; abundance: -; CDR3nt: TGTGCCACCAGCAGAGTTGGGGCCACAGATACGCAGTATTTT; CDR3aa: CATSRVGATDTQYF
d_gene: -; v_gene: TRBV6-5; j_gene: TRBJ2-7; abundance: -; CDR3nt: TGTGCCAGCAGAAGGACAAACGAGCAGTACTTC; CDR3aa: CASRRTNEQYF
d_gene: -; v_gene: TRBV2; j_gene: TRBJ1-6; abundance: -; CDR3nt: TGTGCCAGCATCCAGGGGTTTGGAAATTCACCCCTCCACTTT; CDR3aa: CASIQGFGNSPLHF
d_gene: -; v_gene: TRBV27; j_gene: TRBJ2-7; abundance: -; CDR3nt: TGTGCCAGCAGTCCCCTCCCTGGGAGGAACTACGAGCAGTACTTC; CDR3aa: CASSPLPGRNYEQYF
d_gene: TRBD2; v_gene: TRBV9; j_gene: TRBJ2-1; abundance: -; CDR3nt: TGTGCCAGCAGCGGAGGACTAGCGGGGGGGCTTCGTTCGGGCAATGAGCAGTTCTTC; CDR3aa: CASSGGLAGGLRSGNEQFF
d_gene: -; v_gene: TRBV28; j_gene: TRBJ2-7; abundance: few; CDR3nt: TGTGCCAGCAGCCAGGGGTCCTACGAGCAGTACTTC; CDR3aa: CASSQGSYEQYF
d_gene: TRBD1; v_gene: TRBV28; j_gene: TRBJ1-2; abundance: -; CDR3nt: TGTGCCAGCAGGTCTACAGGGGGTGGCTATGGCTACACCTTC; CDR3aa: CASRSTGGGYGYTF
d_gene: -; v_gene: TRBV28; j_gene: TRBJ1-2; abundance: -; CDR3nt: TGTGCCAGCAGTACCCTTTCTCATGGGAGCAGCGGCTTC; CDR3aa: CASSTLSHGSSGF
d_gene: TRBD1; v_gene: TRBV6-5; j_gene: TRBJ2-7; abundance: -; CDR3nt: TGTGCCAGCAGTAGACAGGGGCACGAGCAGTACTTC; CDR3aa: CASSRQGHEQYF
d_gene: -; v_gene: TRBV5-8; j_gene: TRBJ2-3; abundance: -; CDR3nt: TGTGCCAGCAGTATCGTATCGGGGTACATCAACACAGATACGCAGTATTTT; CDR3aa: CASSIVSGYINTDTQYF
d_gene: -; v_gene: TRBV6-6; j_gene: TRBJ1-2; abundance: -; CDR3nt: TGTGCCAGCAGTTACTCGGGGAGTTCCTTCTATGGCTACACCTTC; CDR3aa: CASSYSGSSFYGYTF
d_gene: TRBD1; v_gene: TRBV7-8; j_gene: TRBJ1-6; abundance: -; CDR3nt: TGTGCCAGCAGCTTAGGACAGGGGGTTGCGGGTTCACCCCTCCACTTT; CDR3aa: CASSLGQGVAGSPLHF
d_gene: TRBD1; v_gene: TRBV5-1; j_gene: TRBJ1-6; abundance: few; CDR3nt: TGCGCCAGCAGCTTGGGGGACCAGGGGGCGGCCGGTTCACCCCTCCACTTT; CDR3aa: CASSLGDQGAAGSPLHF
d_gene: -; v_gene: TRBV6-5; j_gene: TRBJ1-1; abundance: -; CDR3nt: TGTGCCAGCAGGGACGCGGGAGGGACTGAAGCTTTCTTT; CDR3aa: CASRDAGGTEAFF
d_gene: TRBD1; v_gene: TRBV10-3; j_gene: TRBJ1-2; abundance: -; CDR3nt: TGTGCCATCAGCGACCGTTCCGGGACAGAGAGGGGCTACACCTTC; CDR3aa: CAISDRSGTERGYTF
d_gene: -; v_gene: TRBV5-1; j_gene: TRBJ1-6; abundance: -; CDR3nt: TGCGCCAGCAGGATCCCCGAGGGTGGTTCACCCCTCCACTTT; CDR3aa: CASRIPEGGSPLHF
d_gene: -; v_gene: TRBV3-1/TRBV3-2; j_gene: TRBJ1-2; abundance: -; CDR3nt: TGTGCCAGCAGCCCGGGGGTAGGGGACTATGGCTACACCTTC; CDR3aa: CASSPGVGDYGYTF
d_gene: TRBD1; v_gene: TRBV6-5; j_gene: TRBJ2-7; abundance: -; CDR3nt: TGTGCCAGCAGTAACCGACAGGGTTCCGAGCAGTACTTC; CDR3aa: CASSNRQGSEQYF